One sample yielded the 32 T cell receptor beta chains listed below, sequenced in a study of low-dose radiotherapy and immunotherapy resistance in tumors. Noted time point: before trial treatment. TRAV- and TRBV-specific primers, spanning alpha and beta chains, primed first-strand cDNA. TCR amplification involved about 20 PCR cycles with a constant-region primer and V-primer adapter. TCRdb ran MiXCR on the reads and lists one entry per CDR3 protein. The sample lists tens of thousands of distinct CDR3 sequences; about a sixth were seen once. This specimen was PBMCs, taken before treatment. All receptors derive from a male donor with prostate cancer.

Of note for this clonotype: The junction shows a germline mismatch at one end, possibly a read error. This chain connects TRBV15 to TRBJ2-2; the match to TRBD2 covers 10 bases. This CDR3 is built from 15 residues. Germline lookup yields CDR1 LNHNV and CDR2 YYDKDF (reference sequence). This CDR3 reads CATSPSGGAHGELFF. The CDR3 region has the DNA TGTGCCACCAGTCCGAGCGGGGGGGCCCACGGGGAGCTGTTTTTC.

This clonotype has a count of ten or more. This sequence joins TRBV7-2 and TRBJ2-3, with 8 bases matching TRBD2. The CDR3 covers 15 residues. J was trimmed by 4 bases and V by 5 bases; bases with no gene match: 8. Per the germline V gene, CDR1 is SGHTA and CDR2 is FQGNSA. CDR3 sequence (DNA): TGTGCCAGCAGCCACGAGCGGGGGAGCGCAGATACGCAGTATTTT. Its protein is CASSHERGSADTQYF.

There are many counts of this clonotype. This chain joins TRBV18 and TRBJ1-2, with D uncertain. V gave up 0 bases and J gave up 0 bases, with 5 bases separating them. Looked up from germline, CDR1 is KGHSH and CDR2 is LQKENI. This CDR3 region has 14 residues. The CDR3 nucleotides read TGTGCCAGCTCACCACCGAGGTCTAACTATGGCTACACCTTC. Its protein product is CASSPPRSNYGYTF. Variable domain in full (rest from reference TRBV18 and TRBJ1-2): NAGVMQNPRHLVRRRGQEARLRCSPMKGHSHVYWYRQLPEEGLKFMVYLQKENIIDESGMPKERFSAEFPKEGPSILRIQQVVRGDSAAYFCASSPPRSNYGYTFGSGTRLTVV.

Ten or more counts support this clonotype. This chain's CDR3 is CASSQDRGGRTGNTIYF. The CDR3, as DNA: TGTGCCAGCAGCCAAGATCGTGGGGGGCGAACTGGAAACACCATATATTTT. The chain joins TRBV3-1 to TRBJ1-3; perhaps TRBD1 as D (6 bases). The CDR3 loop spans 17 amino acids. V lost 0 bases, J lost 2 bases, and 14 bases lay in between. Germline CDR1 reads LGHDT; CDR2 reads YNNKEL (reference sequence).

In its sample, this clonotype was seen many times. The rearrangement joins TRBV7-6 to TRBJ1-3, with a tentative D call TRBD1 (5 bases). CDR1 is SGHVS, CDR2 FNYEAQ, per germline. Trimming cost V 7 bases and J 0 bases, with 13 bases left between them. CDR3 length: 15 amino acids. The CDR3 DNA is TGTGCCAGCACCCCGGTGGGGGACTCTGGAAACACCATATATTTT. This translates into CASTPVGDSGNTIYF.

The V and J genes are TRBV5-1 and TRBJ2-3, with TRBD1 as a possible D gene (6 bases). The CDR3 sequence is 15 residues long. Germline V gene lookup returns CDR1 SGHRS and CDR2 YFSETQ. The ends were cut back, 0 bases at V and 4 bases at J, with 12 bases in the middle. Written as DNA, the CDR3 is TGCGCCAGCAGCTTGGCACCGGACAGATCAGATACGCAGTATTTT. It is translated as CASSLAPDRSDTQYF.

This clonotype was counted at least ten times. This rearrangement joins TRBV7-2 to TRBJ1-6, with 9 positions matching TRBD1. Trimming cost V 6 bases and J 5 bases; bases outside gene matches: 8. Per germline, CDR1 SGHTA and CDR2 FQGNSA. This CDR3 region has 16 residues. CDR3 loop: CASSLPGQGNNSPLHF. The CDR3 region has the DNA TGTGCCAGCAGTCTACCGGGACAGGGTAATAATTCACCCCTCCACTTT.

This clonotype was observed at least ten times. The chain is built from TRBV4-2 and TRBJ1-2; D may be TRBD1 (5 bases). V was shortened by 0 bases and J by 14 bases, with 13 bases between the two germline ends. The CDR3 runs 12 residues. The germline V gene has CDR1 LGHNA and CDR2 YNFKEQ. CDR3 sequence reads: CASSQEGPGYTF. DNA of the CDR3: TGTGCCAGCAGCCAAGAAGGGCCAGGGTATACCTTC.

As regards this clonotype: One base separates it from a far larger clone, so it is likely a read error. The V and J genes are TRBV10-3 and TRBJ2-5; perhaps TRBD2 as D (6 bases). Trimming pared 0 bases from V and 11 bases from J, leaving 19 bases between. This CDR3 is 15 amino acids long. Germline V gene sequence: CDR1 ENHRY, CDR2 SYGVKD. CDR3 nucleotides: TGTGCCATCAGTGAGTCGTCGGGGGTGCACAATGAGCAGTACTTC. Residues: CAISESSGVHNEQYF.

This clonotype came up many times. V and J are TRBV2 and TRBJ2-1, with 10 bases lining up with TRBD2. The ends lost 2 bases at V and 3 bases at J; junction bases unmatched: 25. This CDR3 comprises 23 residues. In germline, CDR1 is SNHLY, CDR2 FYNNEI. CDR3 in amino acids: CASSELVTRGASGGTYLYNEQFF. The CDR3 nucleotides are TGTGCCAGCAGTGAATTAGTGACACGGGGAGCTAGCGGGGGAACTTACCTCTACAATGAGCAGTTCTTC.

The sample holds many counts of this clonotype. V gene TRBV9 combines with J gene TRBJ2-3; possible D gene TRBD1, 5 bases. The CDR3 runs 14 residues. Germline V gives CDR1 SGDLS, CDR2 YYNGEE. V lost 4 bases to trimming and J lost 4 bases, with 13 bases between them. The CDR3 here is CASSPRGSADTQYF. The CDR3 nucleotides are TGTGCCAGCAGCCCTAGGGGTTCGGCAGATACGCAGTATTTT.

This clonotype was seen at least ten times. The chain links TRBV6-1 to TRBJ1-1, with D tentatively TRBD1 (5 bases). The CDR3 runs 15 residues. Between the trimmed V and J ends, which lost 1 base and 1 base, there was a span of 10 bases. Germline V gene data show CDR1 as MNHNS and CDR2 as SASEGT. The CDR3 loop reads CASSEGAGSNTEAFF. The CDR3 DNA is TGTGCCAGCAGTGAAGGGGCAGGGTCGAACACTGAAGCTTTCTTT.

V and J are TRBV9 and TRBJ1-3; no reliable D call. CDR1 and CDR2 from the germline V gene are SGDLS and YYNGEE. This CDR3 is built from 15 residues. With 4 bases removed from V and 4 bases from J, the gap between germline ends came to 15 bases. CDR3: CASSTSLGSGNTIYF. CDR3 nucleotides: TGTGCCAGCAGCACATCTCTAGGATCGGGAAACACCATATATTTT.

This rearrangement joins TRBV12-3 or TRBV12-4 to TRBJ2-1; possibly TRBD1 or TRBD2 for D (6 bases each). The CDR3 contains 14 residues. Deletions cut 2 bases from V and 8 bases from J, with 13 bases between. CDR3 residues: CASSLWGAGDEQFF. The CDR3 bases are TGTGCCAGCAGTTTATGGGGGGCCGGGGATGAGCAGTTCTTC.

This clonotype was found many times. This chain joins TRBV7-2 and TRBJ2-7; D may correspond to TRBD1 or TRBD2 (7 bases each). Trimming removed 6 bases from V and 3 bases from J, with 15 bases in between. The germline gives CDR1 SGHTA, CDR2 FQGNSA. The CDR3 is made up of 14 amino acids. This CDR3 is CASSQGGIFYEQYF. CDR3 in DNA: TGTGCCAGCAGTCAGGGGGGGATTTTCTACGAGCAGTACTTC.

This clonotype was observed many times. The chain is built from TRBV19 and TRBJ2-1, with 11 bases fitting TRBD1. Trimming at V came to 9 bases and at J to 8 bases, leaving 12 bases not matched to a gene. Per germline, CDR1 LNHDA and CDR2 SQIVND (reference sequence). The CDR3 length is 15 residues. For the CDR3, the DNA is TGTGCCAGCAACTCCGGGACAGGGGGTAAGGATGAGCAGTTCTTC. Protein: CASNSGTGGKDEQFF.

The table lists this clonotype with many counts. This chain links TRBV6-2 or TRBV6-3 with TRBJ1-5; TRBD1 aligns across 7 bases. V trimming: 5 bases; J trimming: 2 bases; junction bases outside the gene matches: 6. Germline values: CDR1 MNHEY, CDR2 SVGEGT. CDR3 size: 15 residues. The CDR3 sequence: CASSHRGQGNQPQHF. The CDR3 DNA reads TGTGCCAGCAGTCACAGGGGACAAGGCAATCAGCCCCAGCATTTT.

Points on this clonotype: This may be a read error, as it is one base from a much larger clone. V is TRBV6-2 or TRBV6-3 and J is TRBJ2-5, with 7 bases matching TRBD1. Germline V gene data show CDR1 as MNHEY and CDR2 as SVGEGT. The ends lost 5 bases at V and 6 bases at J; junction bases unmatched: 6. This CDR3 has 13 amino acids. CDR3 in DNA: TGTGCCAGCAGTGGGGACAGTTCCAAGACCCAGTACTTC. It codes for CASSGDSSKTQYF.

This clonotype showed up many times. V is TRBV29-1 and J is TRBJ2-3; 7 nucleotides agree with TRBD1. Trimming took 6 bases from V and 3 from J; bases not matched to a gene: 9. Per the germline V gene, CDR1 is SQVTM and CDR2 is ANQGSEA. The CDR3 covers 14 residues. CDR3 loop: CSVRPGQSTDTQYF. The CDR3 DNA is TGCAGCGTCAGGCCGGGACAGAGTACAGATACGCAGTATTTT.

This clonotype was picked up one time. The J gene is TRBJ2-3, the V gene TRBV13; 8 bases match TRBD1. This CDR3 region has 16 residues. The germline CDR1 and CDR2 sequences are PRHDT and FYEKMQ (reference sequence). V lost 3 bases and J lost 6; bases outside the gene matches: 11. The chain's CDR3 is CASSFLDRDTGDTQYF. The CDR3 DNA sequence: TGTGCCAGCAGCTTCCTGGACAGGGACACCGGGGATACGCAGTATTTT.

This clonotype has ten or more counts. The J gene is TRBJ2-3, the V gene TRBV29-1; 9 positions agree with TRBD2. This CDR3 region has 18 residues. CDR1 is SQVTM and CDR2 is ANQGSEA in the germline V gene. With 7 bases clipped from V and 0 bases from J, the junction kept 17 bases outside the gene matches. CDR3: CSANVGSGGTNSTDTQYF. Here the CDR3 DNA reads TGCAGCGCCAACGTAGGAAGCGGGGGGACGAATAGCACAGATACGCAGTATTTT.

A few counts support this clonotype. The chain recombines TRBV2 with TRBJ2-3; no clear D gene. Germline V gene sequence: CDR1 SNHLY, CDR2 FYNNEI. V shed 5 bases and J shed 0 bases, with 12 bases lying between them. The CDR3 is made up of 15 amino acids. The CDR3 here is CASSSVPVSTDTQYF. The CDR3 DNA is TGTGCCAGCAGTTCCGTTCCGGTTAGCACAGATACGCAGTATTTT.

The J gene is TRBJ2-2, the V gene TRBV7-8; 7 nucleotides align to TRBD1. Germline trimming cut 11 bases from V and 2 bases from J; bases unmatched to any gene: 14. This CDR3 has 16 residues. Looked up from germline, CDR1 is SGHVS and CDR2 is FQNEAQ. DNA for the CDR3: TGTGCCGCGCCACGGGGACAGCTCGTTAACACCGGGGAGCTGTTTTTT. Protein product: CAAPRGQLVNTGELFF.

This clonotype was detected many times. The chain uses TRBV19 and TRBJ1-5, with 9 nucleotides matching TRBD1. This CDR3 spans 17 amino acids. Germline V gives CDR1 LNHDA, CDR2 SQIVND (reference sequence). The trim removed 5 bases at V and 1 base at J, leaving 9 bases unmatched. DNA of the CDR3: TGTGCCAGTAGTTGGTACAGGGGGCGCGGAAGCAATCAGCCCCAGCATTTT. Translation gives CASSWYRGRGSNQPQHF.

There are many counts of this clonotype. This chain connects TRBV14 to TRBJ2-3; D gene uncertain. Trimming stripped 0 bases from V and 0 bases from J, with 7 bases between. The CDR3 runs 15 residues. Germline V gene sequence: CDR1 SGHDN, CDR2 FVKESK. CDR3 bases: TGTGCCAGCAGCCAAGATTTACAGAGCACAGATACGCAGTATTTT. This codes for CASSQDLQSTDTQYF.

This clonotype was seen only a few times. This sequence may be a read error, since a much larger clone differs from it by one base. The J gene is TRBJ2-5, the V gene TRBV20-1; D might be TRBD1 or TRBD2, each matching 5 bases. The CDR3 extends over 15 amino acids. V was pared by 6 bases and J by 1 base, with 18 bases between. Per germline, CDR1 DFQATT and CDR2 SNEGSKA (reference sequence). In nucleotides, the CDR3 is TGCAGTGCCCCCCGCGAGGGGCGACTCCAAGAGACCCAGTACTTC. It specifies CSAPREGRLQETQYF.

This clonotype was seen at least ten times. The chain has TRBV6-2 or TRBV6-3 and TRBJ2-5; D possibly corresponds to TRBD2 (5 bases). The CDR3 extends over 13 amino acids. Germline CDR1 and CDR2: MNHEY and SVGEGT. Trimming removed 7 bases at V and 2 bases at J, with 11 bases between. The CDR3 bases are TGTGCCAGCATACGAGCGGTGCAAGAGACCCAGTACTTC. It encodes CASIRAVQETQYF.

V usage is TRBV6-2 or TRBV6-3 and J usage is TRBJ2-7; D is possibly TRBD2 (7 bases). This CDR3 has 17 residues. Trimming took 6 bases from V and 2 from J, leaving 23 bases between them. CDR1 MNHEY and CDR2 SVGEGT come from the germline V gene. CDR3: CASRSGTPQTGTYEQYF. In nucleotides, the CDR3 is TGTGCCAGCAGAAGCGGGACACCCCAGACGGGTACCTACGAGCAGTACTTC.

The genes are TRBV5-1 and TRBJ2-6; TRBD1 agrees at 7 bases. The J segment lost 0 bases and the V segment lost 4 bases, leaving 7 bases of the junction unmatched. The CDR3 is 17 residues long. Germline V gives CDR1 SGHRS, CDR2 YFSETQ. The CDR3 DNA follows: TGCGCCAGCAGCCTCGACAGGGAAGGCTCTGGGGCCAACGTCCTGACTTTC. Translation: CASSLDREGSGANVLTF.

This clonotype occurred a few times. The rearrangement uses TRBV6-5 and TRBJ1-2; D unclear. This CDR3 is 14 amino acids long. Germline CDR1 reads MNHEY; CDR2 reads SVGAGI. V shed 6 bases and J shed 2 bases, with 13 bases lying between them. The CDR3 coding sequence is TGTGCCAGCAGCTCCCGGTGGAGCAACTATGGCTACACCTTC. Translated: CASSSRWSNYGYTF.

This clonotype showed up many times. This rearrangement joins TRBV29-1 to TRBJ1-5; D gene uncertain. The V end was cut by 4 bases, the J end by 5 bases, with 9 bases between. The CDR3 length is 12 residues. Germline CDR1 SQVTM, CDR2 ANQGSEA. The CDR3: CSVGQADQPQHF. CDR3 coding DNA: TGCAGCGTTGGCCAGGCCGATCAGCCCCAGCATTTT.

V and J are TRBV29-1 and TRBJ1-2; the match to TRBD1 covers 12 bases. With V trimmed by 6 bases and J by 5 bases, 7 bases remained unmatched. Germline CDR1 SQVTM, CDR2 ANQGSEA. The CDR3 extends over 14 amino acids. The DNA of the CDR3 is TGCAGCGTGGGGGGGACAGGGGGCGTGTATGGCTACACCTTC. Translated: CSVGGTGGVYGYTF.